This entry concerns a single T cell receptor beta chain. The entry originates in a study of blood T cell repertoires in COVID-19. Study background: The cDNA or gDNA used as material had been derived from T cells, B-cell-depleted T cells, or PBMCs.

Data came from immunoSEQ multiplex PCR; TCRdb stores just in-frame clones and leaves some out. The table has over 30,000 clones, around 87% seen once. This CDR3 spans 13 amino acids. Germline CDR1 LNHDA, CDR2 SQIVND (reference sequence). V shed 3 bases and J 4 bases; nucleotides not matched to a gene: 1. The sequence derives from a man at least 80 years old with active COVID-19. The J gene is TRBJ2-5, the V gene TRBV19; 8 bases agree with TRBD1. The source material was peripheral blood. CDR3: CASSIGTGETQYF. The CDR3 nucleotides are TGTGCCAGTAGTATCGGGACAGGAGAGACCCAGTACTTC.